This T cell receptor (beta chain) was retrieved from a study of T-cell memory formation after mild COVID-19. Turning to the study itself: Most TCR clusters belonged to a single donor.

The authors produced TCR alpha and TCR beta cDNA libraries with sample barcodes and UMIs by 5'RACE using constant-segment primers. TCRdb passed the 5' RACE reads through MiXCR, listing each CDR3 protein once. The sample consists of some 180,000 distinct CDR3 sequences, 10% to 15% of them appearing once. This clonotype was detected a few times. Its antigen remains unknown. Study-wide results and caveats: CD4+ contracting clones were found mainly in CM and EM, and CD8+ ones in EMRA.

The length of the CDR3 is 14 residues. The germline V and J ends were trimmed by 6 bases and 1 base, with 10 bases remaining between them. The germline gives CDR1 MNHNY, CDR2 SVGAGI (reference sequence). Sequencing was performed on PBMCs or a T cell subset sorted from them (not recorded which). The chain uses TRBV6-6 and TRBJ1-3; no firm D call. The sequence was obtained from a man younger than 30 who had mild COVID-19 (a few samples of this study predate the infection). Cell type and time point are not known. The chain's CDR3 is CASSPWASGNTIYF. The CDR3 DNA follows: TGTGCCAGCAGCCCCTGGGCGTCTGGAAACACCATATATTTT.